The 7 T cell receptor beta chains presented below share a single source sample, sequenced in a study of CD8+ T cells in alopecia areata. Extracted from the samples, RNA was reverse transcribed into cDNA to serve as the sequencing template. Using immunoSEQ multiplex PCR, the repertoire was profiled, and TCRdb retains in-frame clones only, with some absent. The table has 200,000 to 250,000 clones, around two thirds seen once. The source was CD4+ T cells sorted from blood, collected at week 0. The receptor source for this set is a human donor with alopecia areata.

DNA for the CDR3: TGTGCCACCAGCAGGTTTGAAAAGGGGTCCGACGAGCAGTACTTC. It yields the protein CATSRFEKGSDEQYF. This rearrangement joins TRBV15 to TRBJ2-7, with D possibly matching TRBD1 (5 bases). The CDR3 consists of 15 residues. Trimming stripped 3 bases from V and 5 bases from J, with 17 bases between. Germline CDR1 and CDR2: LNHNV and YYDKDF (reference sequence). Together with reference TRBV15 and TRBJ2-7, the CDR3 gives the full variable domain: DAMVIQNPRYQVTQFGKPVTLSCSQTLNHNVMYWYQQKSSQAPKLLFHYYDKDFNNEADTPDNFQSRRPNTSFCFLDIRSPGLGDTAMYLCATSRFEKGSDEQYFGPGTRLTVT.

This clone was seen only a few times. This chain links TRBV5-6 with TRBJ1-2; D ambiguous. Trimming took 3 bases from V and 7 from J, leaving 19 bases between them. Germline V gene data show CDR1 as SGHDT and CDR2 as YYEEEE. This CDR3 comprises 15 residues. The CDR3 region is CASSSSPEVMGGYTF. CDR3 DNA: TGTGCCAGCAGCTCCTCCCCGGAGGTCATGGGTGGCTACACCTTC.

A single count supports this clone. This sequence joins TRBV19 and TRBJ2-3, with 12 bases identical to TRBD2. CDR3 length: 16 amino acids. The trim removed 4 bases at V and 2 bases at J, leaving 4 bases unmatched. Germline V gene sequence: CDR1 LNHDA, CDR2 SQIVND (reference sequence). CDR3 coding DNA: TGTGCCAGTAGTACGAGACTAGCGGGGGCCACAGATACGCAGTATTTT. Translation: CASSTRLAGATDTQYF.

The genes are TRBV30 and TRBJ2-7; D perhaps matches TRBD1 (5 bases). The germline V gene has CDR1 GTSNPN and CDR2 SVGIG (reference sequence). V was pared by 4 bases and J by 6 bases, with 16 bases between. The CDR3 runs to 13 residues. The CDR3 region has the DNA TGTGCCTGGAAGAGGCAGGGTGGACGCGAGCAGTACTTC. This gives the protein CAWKRQGGREQYF.

The V call is TRBV9, the J call TRBJ2-5; the match to TRBD2 covers 8 bases. V trimming: 0 bases; J trimming: 9 bases; junction bases outside the gene matches: 10. CDR3 length: 15 residues. From germline, CDR1 is SGDLS and CDR2 YYNGEE. CDR3 bases: TGTGCCAGCAGCGTAGAGGGGTCCCACGGGGGGGCCCAGTACTTC. This encodes CASSVEGSHGGAQYF.

V usage is TRBV29-1 and J usage is TRBJ2-1, with a weak D call TRBD2 (5 bases). Germline V gene data show CDR1 as SQVTM and CDR2 as ANQGSEA. The CDR3 sequence is 11 residues long. V was cut by 4 bases and J by 10 bases, with 11 bases left in between. The DNA for the CDR3 is TGCAGCGTTGCGGGATCGGGGGAGCAGTTCTTC. The encoded protein is CSVAGSGEQFF.

V usage is TRBV7-2 and J usage is TRBJ2-7; D is possibly TRBD2 (6 bases). V dropped 1 base and J dropped 2 bases, with 9 bases sitting between them. There are 14 residues in the CDR3. In germline, CDR1 is SGHTA, CDR2 FQGNSA. The CDR3 DNA is TGTGCCAGCAGCTTAGGAGGAGGGGCCTACGAGCAGTACTTC. Its protein product is CASSLGGGAYEQYF.